The source of this TCR beta chain is a study of cytomegalovirus exposure and HLA in healthy donors. General study points: Across HLA loci, a later analysis found differing TCR association rates, with DRB1 most and HLA-C fewest. Researchers catalogued about 160 TCR beta chains as cytomegalovirus-associated. One cluster of highly shared sequence variants probably arose as a sequencing artifact.

The study ran its PCR with 60 Vbeta and 13 Jbeta primers. TCRdb's table, derived via immunoSEQ multiplex PCR, lists solely in-frame clones and lacks some. Among about 160,000 clones listed, under 75% were seen once. A word on this clone: Its target is unknown.

With 3 bases clipped from V and 2 bases from J, the junction kept 9 bases outside the gene matches. The CDR3 totals 16 residues. CDR1 and CDR2 (germline): SGDLS, YYNGEE. The chain employs TRBV9 and TRBJ2-3; TRBD1 agrees at 7 bases. Sequencing was done on a sample of PBMCs. The receptor was isolated from a man aged 35 to 55 in good health and CMV-seropositive. The CDR3 reads CASSGYRGRVTDTQYF. As DNA, the CDR3 is TGTGCCAGCAGCGGCTACAGGGGTAGGGTCACAGATACGCAGTATTTT.